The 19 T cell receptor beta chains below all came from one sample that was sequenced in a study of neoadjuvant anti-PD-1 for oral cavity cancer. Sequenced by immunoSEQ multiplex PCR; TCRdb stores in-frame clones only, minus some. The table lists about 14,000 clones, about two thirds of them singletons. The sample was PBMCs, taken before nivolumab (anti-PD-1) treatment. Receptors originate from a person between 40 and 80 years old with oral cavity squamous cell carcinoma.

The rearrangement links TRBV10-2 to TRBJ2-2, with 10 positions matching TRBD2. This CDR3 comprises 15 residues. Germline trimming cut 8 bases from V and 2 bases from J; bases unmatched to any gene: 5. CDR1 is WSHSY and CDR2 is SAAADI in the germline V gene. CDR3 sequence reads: CASSLAGGNTGELFF. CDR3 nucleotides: TGCGCCAGCTCATTAGCGGGAGGTAACACCGGGGAGCTGTTTTTT.

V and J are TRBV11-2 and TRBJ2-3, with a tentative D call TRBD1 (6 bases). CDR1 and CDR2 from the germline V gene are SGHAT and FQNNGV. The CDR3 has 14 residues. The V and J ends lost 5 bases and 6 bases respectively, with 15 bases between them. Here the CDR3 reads CASSHRDTKDTQYF. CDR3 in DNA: TGTGCCAGCAGCCACCGGGACACTAAGGATACGCAGTATTTT.

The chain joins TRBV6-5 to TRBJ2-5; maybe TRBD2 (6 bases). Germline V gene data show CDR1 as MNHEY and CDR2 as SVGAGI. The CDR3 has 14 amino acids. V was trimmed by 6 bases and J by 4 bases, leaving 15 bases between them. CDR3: CASRPLRRVETQYF. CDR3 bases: TGTGCCAGCAGACCACTGCGGAGGGTAGAGACCCAGTACTTC.

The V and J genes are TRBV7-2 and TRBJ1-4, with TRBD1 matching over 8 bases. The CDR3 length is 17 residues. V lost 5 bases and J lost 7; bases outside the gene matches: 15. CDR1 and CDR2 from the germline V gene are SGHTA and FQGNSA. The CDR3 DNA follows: TGTGCCAGCAGCAGAGGACAGGGTCTAGGGGGGGGTGAAAAACTGTTTTTT. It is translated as CASSRGQGLGGGEKLFF.

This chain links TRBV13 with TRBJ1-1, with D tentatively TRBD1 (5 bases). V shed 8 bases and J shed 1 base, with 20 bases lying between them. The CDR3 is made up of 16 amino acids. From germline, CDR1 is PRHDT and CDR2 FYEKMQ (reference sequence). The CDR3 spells CASGLSSWTPNTEAFF. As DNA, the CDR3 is TGTGCCAGCGGGCTTAGTAGTTGGACACCGAACACTGAAGCTTTCTTT.

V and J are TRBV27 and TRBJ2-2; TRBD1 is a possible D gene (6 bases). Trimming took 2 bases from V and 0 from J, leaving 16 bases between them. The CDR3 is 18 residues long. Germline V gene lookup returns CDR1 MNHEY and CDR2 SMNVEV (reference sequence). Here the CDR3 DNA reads TGTGCCAGCAGTTTAGGCGTTGGACAGTTCGCGAACACCGGGGAGCTGTTTTTT. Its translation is CASSLGVGQFANTGELFF.

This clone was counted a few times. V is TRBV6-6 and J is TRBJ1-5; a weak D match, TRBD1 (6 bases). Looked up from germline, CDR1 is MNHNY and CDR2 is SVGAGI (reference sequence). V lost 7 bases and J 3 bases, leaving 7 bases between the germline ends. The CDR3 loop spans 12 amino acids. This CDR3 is CASKGVNQPQHF. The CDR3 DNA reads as TGTGCCAGCAAGGGGGTCAATCAGCCCCAGCATTTT.

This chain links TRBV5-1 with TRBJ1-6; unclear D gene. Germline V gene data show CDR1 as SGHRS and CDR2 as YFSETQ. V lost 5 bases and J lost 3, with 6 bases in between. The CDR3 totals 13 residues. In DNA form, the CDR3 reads TGCGCCAGCAGAGAGGACTATAATTCACCCCTCCACTTT. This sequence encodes CASREDYNSPLHF. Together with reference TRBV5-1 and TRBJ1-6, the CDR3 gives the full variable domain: KAGVTQTPRYLIKTRGQQVTLSCSPISGHRSVSWYQQTPGQGLQFLFEYFSETQRNKGNFPGRFSGRQFSNSRSEMNVSTLELGDSALYLCASREDYNSPLHFGNGTRLTVT.

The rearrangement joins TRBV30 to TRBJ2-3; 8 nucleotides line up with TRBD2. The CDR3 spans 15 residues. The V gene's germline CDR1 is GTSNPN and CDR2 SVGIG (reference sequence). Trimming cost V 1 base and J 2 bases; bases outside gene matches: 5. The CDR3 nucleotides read TGTGCCTGGAGTGCCTTAGCGGGACCCACAGATACGCAGTATTTT. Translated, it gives CAWSALAGPTDTQYF.

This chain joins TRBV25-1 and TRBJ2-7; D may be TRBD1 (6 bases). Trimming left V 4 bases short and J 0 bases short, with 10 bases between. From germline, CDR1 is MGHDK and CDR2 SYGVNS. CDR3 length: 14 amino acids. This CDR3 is CASSAWDNSYEQYF. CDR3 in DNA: TGTGCCAGCAGTGCATGGGACAACTCCTACGAGCAGTACTTC.

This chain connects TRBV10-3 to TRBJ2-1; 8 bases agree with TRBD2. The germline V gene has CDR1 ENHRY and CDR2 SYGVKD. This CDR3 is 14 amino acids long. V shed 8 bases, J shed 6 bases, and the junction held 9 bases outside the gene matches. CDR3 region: CAIQKAGGFNEQFF. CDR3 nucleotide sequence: TGTGCCATCCAGAAGGCGGGAGGTTTCAATGAGCAGTTCTTC.

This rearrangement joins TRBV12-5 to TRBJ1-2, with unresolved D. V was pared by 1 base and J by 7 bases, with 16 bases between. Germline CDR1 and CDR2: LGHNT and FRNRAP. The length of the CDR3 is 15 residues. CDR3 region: CASGLGRSTRVGYTF. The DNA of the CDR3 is TGTGCTAGTGGTTTGGGCCGGTCTACTCGGGTTGGCTACACCTTC.

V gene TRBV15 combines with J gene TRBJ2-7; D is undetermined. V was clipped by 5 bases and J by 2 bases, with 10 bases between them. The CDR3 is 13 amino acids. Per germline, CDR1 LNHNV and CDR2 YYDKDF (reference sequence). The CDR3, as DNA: TGTGCCACCAGCCCTGGACCGGCCTACGAGCAGTACTTC. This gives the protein CATSPGPAYEQYF.

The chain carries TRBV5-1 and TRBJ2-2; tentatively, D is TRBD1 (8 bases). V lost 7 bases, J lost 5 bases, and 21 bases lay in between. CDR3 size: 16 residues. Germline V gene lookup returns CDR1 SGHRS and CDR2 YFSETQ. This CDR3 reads CASSPTGQGGTGELFF. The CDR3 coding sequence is TGCGCCAGCTCTCCGACCGGACAGGGAGGGACCGGGGAGCTGTTTTTT.

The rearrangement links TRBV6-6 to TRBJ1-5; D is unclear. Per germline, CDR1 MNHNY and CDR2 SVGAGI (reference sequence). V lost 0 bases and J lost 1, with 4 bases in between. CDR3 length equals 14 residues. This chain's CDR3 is CASSYSRSNQPQHF. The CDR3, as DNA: TGTGCCAGCAGTTACTCGAGGAGCAATCAGCCCCAGCATTTT.

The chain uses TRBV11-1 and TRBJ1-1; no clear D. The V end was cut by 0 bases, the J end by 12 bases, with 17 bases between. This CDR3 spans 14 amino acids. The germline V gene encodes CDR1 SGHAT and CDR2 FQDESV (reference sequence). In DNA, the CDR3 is TGTGCCAGCAGCTTAGCGTCCTATTGGCAAGAGTCTTTCTTT. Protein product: CASSLASYWQESFF. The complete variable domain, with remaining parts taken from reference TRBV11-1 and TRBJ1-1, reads EAEVAQSPRYKITEKSQAVAFWCDPISGHATLYWYRQILGQGPELLVQFQDESVVDDSQLPKDRFSAERLKGVDSTLKIQPAELGDSAMYLCASSLASYWQESFFGQGTRLTVV.

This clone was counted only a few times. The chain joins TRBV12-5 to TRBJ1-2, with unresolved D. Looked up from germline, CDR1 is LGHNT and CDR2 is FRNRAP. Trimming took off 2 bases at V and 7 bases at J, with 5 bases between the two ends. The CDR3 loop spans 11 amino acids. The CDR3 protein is CASGLMGGYTF. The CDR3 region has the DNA TGTGCTAGTGGTTTGATGGGTGGCTACACCTTC.

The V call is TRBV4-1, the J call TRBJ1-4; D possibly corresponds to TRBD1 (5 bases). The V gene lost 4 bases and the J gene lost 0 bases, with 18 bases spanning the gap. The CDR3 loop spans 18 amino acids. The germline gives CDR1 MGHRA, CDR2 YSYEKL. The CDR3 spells CASSLDSLTTTTNEKLFF. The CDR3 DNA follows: TGCGCCAGCAGCCTTGACAGCCTGACTACGACAACTAATGAAAAACTGTTTTTT.

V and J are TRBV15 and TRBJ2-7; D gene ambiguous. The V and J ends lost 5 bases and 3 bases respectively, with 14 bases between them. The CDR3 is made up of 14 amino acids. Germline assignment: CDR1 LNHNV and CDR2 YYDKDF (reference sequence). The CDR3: CATSPIGNIYEQYF. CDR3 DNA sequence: TGTGCCACCAGCCCAATAGGGAATATCTACGAGCAGTACTTC.